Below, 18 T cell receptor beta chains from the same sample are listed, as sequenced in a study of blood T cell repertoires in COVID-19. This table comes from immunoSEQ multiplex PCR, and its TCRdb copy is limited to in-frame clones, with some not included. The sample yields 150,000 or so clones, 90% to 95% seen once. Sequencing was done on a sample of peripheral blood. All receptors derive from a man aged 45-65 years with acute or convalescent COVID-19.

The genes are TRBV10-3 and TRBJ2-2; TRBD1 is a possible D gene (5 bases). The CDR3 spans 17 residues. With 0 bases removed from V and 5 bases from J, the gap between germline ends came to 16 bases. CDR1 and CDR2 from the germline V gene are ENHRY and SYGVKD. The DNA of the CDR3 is TGTGCCATCAGTGAGTCGATTAGGGCAGGGAATACCGGGGAGCTGTTTTTT. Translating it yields CAISESIRAGNTGELFF.

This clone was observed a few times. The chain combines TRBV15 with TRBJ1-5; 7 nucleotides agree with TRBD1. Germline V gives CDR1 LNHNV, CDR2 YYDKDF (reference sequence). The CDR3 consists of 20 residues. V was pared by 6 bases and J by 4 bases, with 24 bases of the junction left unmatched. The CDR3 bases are TGTGCCACCAGTGGGGAGCCGACGACGACAGGGAGGTTCATTAATCAGCCCCAGCATTTT. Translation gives CATSGEPTTTGRFINQPQHF.

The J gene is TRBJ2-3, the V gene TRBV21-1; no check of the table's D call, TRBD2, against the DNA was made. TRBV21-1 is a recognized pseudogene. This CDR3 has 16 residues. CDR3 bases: TGTGCCAGCAGCCCTCCGGGACTAGCGGACACAGATACGCAGTATTTT. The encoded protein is CASSPPGLADTDTQYF.

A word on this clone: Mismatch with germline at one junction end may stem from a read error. CDR3 in amino acids: CASSFGQYEQFF. CDR3 sequence (DNA): TGCGCCAGCAGTTTCGGACAGTATGAGCAGTTCTTC. The chain carries TRBV6-6 and TRBJ2-1; D possibly corresponds to TRBD1 (6 bases). Germline V gene data show CDR1 as MNHNY and CDR2 as SVGAGI (reference sequence). This CDR3 has 12 residues.

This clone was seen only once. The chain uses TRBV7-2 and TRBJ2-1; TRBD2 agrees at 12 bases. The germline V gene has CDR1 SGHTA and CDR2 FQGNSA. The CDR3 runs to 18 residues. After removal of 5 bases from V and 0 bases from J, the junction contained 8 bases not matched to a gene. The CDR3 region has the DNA TGTGCCAGCAGCCCCGGACTAGCGGGGAGAAGCTCCTACAATGAGCAGTTCTTC. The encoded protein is CASSPGLAGRSSYNEQFF.

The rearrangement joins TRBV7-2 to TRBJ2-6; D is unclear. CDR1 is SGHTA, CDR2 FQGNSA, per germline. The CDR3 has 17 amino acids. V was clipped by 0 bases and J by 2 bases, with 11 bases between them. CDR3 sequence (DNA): TGTGCCAGCAGCTTAGCATTATCAGGAACTGGGGCCAACGTCCTGACTTTC. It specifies CASSLALSGTGANVLTF.

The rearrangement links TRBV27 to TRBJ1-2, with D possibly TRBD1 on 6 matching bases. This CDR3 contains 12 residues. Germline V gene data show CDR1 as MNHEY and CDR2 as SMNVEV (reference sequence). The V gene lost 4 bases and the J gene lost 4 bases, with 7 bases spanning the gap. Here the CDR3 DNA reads TGTGCCAGCAGTTCGACAGGCTATGGCTACACCTTC. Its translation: CASSSTGYGYTF.

In nucleotides, the CDR3 is TGTGCCAGCAGTTACGAGGGAGAGAACACTGAAGCTTTCTTT. It encodes CASSYEGENTEAFF. The chain joins TRBV6-6 to TRBJ1-1; D unresolved. Trimming took 2 bases from V and 1 from J, leaving 8 bases between them. The CDR3 loop spans 14 amino acids. The germline V gene encodes CDR1 MNHNY and CDR2 SVGAGI (reference sequence).

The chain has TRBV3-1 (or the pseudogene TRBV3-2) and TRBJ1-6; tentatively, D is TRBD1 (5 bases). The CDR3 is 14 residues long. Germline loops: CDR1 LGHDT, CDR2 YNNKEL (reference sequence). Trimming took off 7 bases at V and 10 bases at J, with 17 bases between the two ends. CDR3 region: CASKPGGVESPLHF. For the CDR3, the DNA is TGTGCCAGCAAGCCGGGGGGAGTGGAGTCACCCCTCCACTTT.

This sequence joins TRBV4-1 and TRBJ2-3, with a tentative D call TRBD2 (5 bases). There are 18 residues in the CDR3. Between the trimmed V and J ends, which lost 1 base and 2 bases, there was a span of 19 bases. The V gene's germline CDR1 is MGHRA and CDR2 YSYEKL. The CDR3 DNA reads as TGCGCCAGCAGCCAAGTTCCCACCAAGAGGGCGGACACAGATACGCAGTATTTT. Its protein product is CASSQVPTKRADTDTQYF.

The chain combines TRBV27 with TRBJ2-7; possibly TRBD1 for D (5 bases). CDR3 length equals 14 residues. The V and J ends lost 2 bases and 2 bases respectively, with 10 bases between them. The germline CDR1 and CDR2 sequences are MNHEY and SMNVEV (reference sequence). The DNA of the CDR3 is TGTGCCAGCAGTTTAGTTCAGGGTCCCTACGAGCAGTACGTC. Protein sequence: CASSLVQGPYEQYV.

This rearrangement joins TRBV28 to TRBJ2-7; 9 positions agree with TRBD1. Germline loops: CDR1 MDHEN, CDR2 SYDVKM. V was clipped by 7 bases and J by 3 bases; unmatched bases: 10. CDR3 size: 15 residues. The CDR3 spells CASNTRQGGNYEQYV. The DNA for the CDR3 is TGTGCCAGCAACACCCGACAGGGGGGCAACTACGAGCAGTACGTC.

The DNA for the CDR3 is TGTGCCAGTAGTATAACAGGTGTTAGCAATCAGCCCCAGCATTTT. Translating it yields CASSITGVSNQPQHF. V gene TRBV19 combines with J gene TRBJ1-5; perhaps TRBD1 as D (5 bases). The CDR3 is 15 residues long. Per germline, CDR1 LNHDA and CDR2 SQIVND (reference sequence). Trimming removed 2 bases at V and 0 bases at J, with 8 bases between.

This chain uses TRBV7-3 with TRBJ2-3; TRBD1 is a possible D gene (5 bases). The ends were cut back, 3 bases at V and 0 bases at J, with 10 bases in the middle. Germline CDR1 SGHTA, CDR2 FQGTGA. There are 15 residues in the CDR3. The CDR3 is CASSLGLVSTDTQYF. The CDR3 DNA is TGTGCCAGCAGCTTGGGGCTGGTTAGCACAGATACGCAGTATTTT.

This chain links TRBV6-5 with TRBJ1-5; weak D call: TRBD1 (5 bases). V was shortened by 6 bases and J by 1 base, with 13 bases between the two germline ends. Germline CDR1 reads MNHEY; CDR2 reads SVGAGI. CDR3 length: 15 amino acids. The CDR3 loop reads CASRQGGASNQPQHF. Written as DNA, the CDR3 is TGTGCCAGCAGGCAAGGTGGGGCCAGCAATCAGCCCCAGCATTTT.

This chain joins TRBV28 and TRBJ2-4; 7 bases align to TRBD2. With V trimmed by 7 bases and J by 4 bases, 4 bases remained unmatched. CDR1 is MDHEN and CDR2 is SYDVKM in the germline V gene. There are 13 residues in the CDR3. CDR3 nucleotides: TGTGCCAGCAACGGGGAGGGGAAAAACATTCAGTACTTC. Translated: CASNGEGKNIQYF. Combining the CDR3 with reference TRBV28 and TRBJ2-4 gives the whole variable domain DVKVTQSSRYLVKRTGEKVFLECVQDMDHENMFWYRQDPGLGLRLIYFSYDVKMKEKGDIPEGYSVSREKKERFSLILESASTNQTSMYLCASNGEGKNIQYFGAGTRLSVL.

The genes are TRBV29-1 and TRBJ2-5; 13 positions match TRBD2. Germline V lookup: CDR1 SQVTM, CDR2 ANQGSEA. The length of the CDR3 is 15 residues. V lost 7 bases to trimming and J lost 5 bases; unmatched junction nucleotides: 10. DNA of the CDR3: TGCAGCGGTTGGACTAGCGGGAGTTCGCTTGAGACCCAGTACTTC. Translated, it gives CSGWTSGSSLETQYF.

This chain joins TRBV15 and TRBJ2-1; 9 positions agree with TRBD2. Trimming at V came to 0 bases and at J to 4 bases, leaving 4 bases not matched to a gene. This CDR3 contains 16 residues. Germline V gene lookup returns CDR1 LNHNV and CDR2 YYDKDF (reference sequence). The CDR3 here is CATSRDRLAGYNEQFF. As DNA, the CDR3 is TGTGCCACCAGCAGAGATCGTCTAGCGGGATACAATGAGCAGTTCTTC.